This entry lists 17 T cell receptor beta chains sequenced from one sample in a study of PD-L1 blockade in urothelial cancer (dated by TCRdb to 2016 to 2017). Reading the label with the study, this specimen's time point is: pretreatment peripheral blood. Receptors were amplified or captured by the immunoSEQ multiplex PCR assay. TCRdb obtained this table from immuneACCESS and retained in-frame rearrangements with V and J assigned. These tables miss some clones; where compared with another copy, unresolved V genes account for less than half of the shortfall, and the remainder is unexplained. The sample table records around 40,000 clones; 80% to 95% of these occur just once. Roughly 12% of the sample is in the top ten clones. The specimen was PBMCs, collected around atezolizumab (anti-PD-L1) treatment. All receptors derive from a woman aged 55-69 years with urothelial cancer.

The chain employs TRBV6-5 and TRBJ2-1; 14 bases align to TRBD2. CDR3 length: 16 residues. Germline V gene sequence: CDR1 MNHEY, CDR2 SVGAGI. V was pared by 4 bases and J by 9 bases, with 8 bases of the junction left unmatched. The CDR3 DNA is TGTGCCAGCAGTTTTCGACTAGCGGGAGGGGCCGGTGAGCAGTTCTTC. Its translation: CASSFRLAGGAGEQFF.

The chain has TRBV2 and TRBJ2-7; 7 bases are shared with TRBD1. After removal of 1 base from V and 2 bases from J, the junction contained 23 bases not matched to a gene. From germline, CDR1 is SNHLY and CDR2 FYNNEI. This CDR3 has 21 amino acids. For the CDR3, the DNA is TGTGCCAGCAGTGAAGTGGGGCGACAGGGATTGCTACGGGACGTGCCCTACGAGCAGTACTTC. Translation: CASSEVGRQGLLRDVPYEQYF.

This chain joins TRBV5-6 and TRBJ2-3; a weak D match, TRBD2 (5 bases). CDR3 length equals 17 residues. Germline CDR1 and CDR2: SGHDT and YYEEEE. Trimming pared 1 base from V and 1 base from J, leaving 16 bases between. CDR3 DNA sequence: TGTGCCAGCAGCTTGATTGGATTGAGGGTCGGCACAGATACGCAGTATTTT. Residues: CASSLIGLRVGTDTQYF.

V usage is TRBV4-1 and J usage is TRBJ2-5; the D is unclear. Trimming shortened V by 1 base and J by 4 bases, and 7 bases separated the two germline ends. Germline CDR1 reads MGHRA; CDR2 reads YSYEKL. This CDR3 region has 13 residues. In nucleotides, the CDR3 is TGCGCCAGCAGCCAAGGTTACACAGAGACCCAGTACTTC. Translation gives CASSQGYTETQYF.

The chain is built from TRBV19 and TRBJ2-3, with 7 bases matching TRBD2. This CDR3 comprises 13 residues. Trimming cost V 4 bases and J 5 bases; bases outside gene matches: 3. CDR1 is LNHDA, CDR2 SQIVND, per germline (reference sequence). DNA for the CDR3: TGTGCCAGTAGTACGACTAGCCTAGATACGCAGTATTTT. Translated, it gives CASSTTSLDTQYF.

The V gene is TRBV27, the J gene TRBJ2-7; TRBD1 agrees at 7 bases. Losses at the gene ends were 4 bases for V and 2 bases for J; bases not matched to a gene: 8. The CDR3 contains 15 residues. Germline lookup yields CDR1 MNHEY and CDR2 SMNVEV (reference sequence). The CDR3 sequence: CASSWGTGVTYEQYF. The CDR3 DNA is TGTGCCAGCAGTTGGGGAACAGGGGTAACCTACGAGCAGTACTTC.

The chain combines TRBV11-3 with TRBJ2-1; no clear D. The CDR3 has 14 residues. Per germline, CDR1 SGHNT and CDR2 YENEEA. Trimming removed 1 base at V and 9 bases at J, with 13 bases between. CDR3 coding DNA: TGTGCCAGCAGCTTAGCCCCCAGCTCGGGTGAGCAGTTCTTC. Translating it yields CASSLAPSSGEQFF.

J is TRBJ2-3 and V is TRBV7-3; 15 bases align to TRBD2. The length of the CDR3 is 19 residues. Germline V gives CDR1 SGHTA, CDR2 FQGTGA. Unmatched junction bases numbered 11, after V lost 5 bases and J lost 2 bases. The CDR3 bases are TGTGCCAGCAGCCCTAGGGGACTAGCGGGAGGAATCGTCACAGATACGCAGTATTTT. It yields the protein CASSPRGLAGGIVTDTQYF.

CDR3 coding DNA: TGTGCCAGCAGCGACCGGGACAGGGTCAAGGGTGAGCAGTTCTTC. The encoded protein is CASSDRDRVKGEQFF. This chain joins TRBV9 and TRBJ2-1, with 9 nucleotides matching TRBD1. CDR1 and CDR2 from the germline V gene are SGDLS and YYNGEE. CDR3 length equals 15 residues. V dropped 3 bases and J dropped 9; count of bases not matched to a gene: 10.

This chain connects TRBV7-2 to TRBJ2-7; TRBD2 matches 7 bases. The CDR3 is 16 residues long. Germline CDR1 reads SGHTA; CDR2 reads FQGNSA. The junction had 11 bases not matched to a gene; V was cut back by 5 bases and J by 1 base. CDR3 sequence reads: CASSPRGGSGSYEQYF. CDR3 sequence (DNA): TGTGCCAGCAGCCCTCGCGGGGGTAGCGGTTCCTACGAGCAGTACTTC.

The genes are TRBV18 and TRBJ2-1; 9 nucleotides agree with TRBD1. This CDR3 is built from 14 residues. V lost 3 bases and J lost 5; bases outside the gene matches: 2. The germline CDR1 and CDR2 sequences are KGHSH and LQKENI. CDR3 DNA: TGTGCCAGCTCACCCGGACAGGGGAACAATGAGCAGTTCTTC. Translated: CASSPGQGNNEQFF.

The rearrangement joins TRBV6-5 to TRBJ2-1, with 8 positions matching TRBD2. This CDR3 region has 14 residues. V gave up 6 bases and J gave up 8 bases; unmatched junction bases: 9. Germline CDR1 reads MNHEY; CDR2 reads SVGAGI. The CDR3, as DNA: TGTGCCAGCAGACGTCAGCGGGAGAGTGATGAGCAGTTCTTC. Translated, it gives CASRRQRESDEQFF.

The CDR3 bases are TGTGCCAGCAGCTTGGTACACAGGGGTGTCTATGGCTACACCTTC. It is translated as CASSLVHRGVYGYTF. The V call is TRBV5-8, the J call TRBJ1-2; 7 positions agree with TRBD1. This CDR3 is 15 amino acids long. The V gene end was trimmed by 0 bases and the J gene end by 4 bases; junction bases not matched to a gene: 6. Per germline, CDR1 SGHTS and CDR2 YDEGEE.

This clone was seen just once. This chain connects TRBV6-1 to TRBJ2-3, with TRBD2 matching 10 bases. Looked up from germline, CDR1 is MNHNS and CDR2 is SASEGT. CDR3 length: 15 residues. V lost 5 bases and J lost 3; bases outside the gene matches: 5. The CDR3 sequence: CASSQREGLTDTQYF. CDR3 nucleotide sequence: TGTGCCAGCAGTCAGCGGGAGGGGCTGACAGATACGCAGTATTTT.

The chain links TRBV10-1 to TRBJ2-5; 9 nucleotides match TRBD2. Germline assignment: CDR1 WNHNN and CDR2 SYGVQD (reference sequence). V lost 7 bases, J lost 3 bases, and 9 bases stayed unmatched. The CDR3 extends over 15 amino acids. Written as DNA, the CDR3 is TGCGCCAGCATAAACCCTAGCGGGATTGAAGAGACCCAGTACTTC. Translation gives CASINPSGIEETQYF.

The genes are TRBV5-1 and TRBJ2-3, with D possibly TRBD1 on 6 matching bases. V was cut by 2 bases and J by 0 bases, with 10 bases left in between. Germline loops: CDR1 SGHRS, CDR2 YFSETQ. This CDR3 has 15 amino acids. Here the CDR3 reads CASSLQGISTDTQYF. CDR3 sequence (DNA): TGCGCCAGCAGCTTACAGGGTATTAGCACAGATACGCAGTATTTT.

This CDR3 reads CARTSGRNEQFF. The CDR3 DNA reads TGTGCCAGGACTAGCGGGAGGAATGAGCAGTTCTTC. The chain uses TRBV6-4 and TRBJ2-1; 13 bases fit TRBD2. Germline loops: CDR1 MRHNA, CDR2 SNTAGT. The trim removed 9 bases at V and 7 bases at J, leaving 0 bases unmatched. CDR3 length: 12 residues.